The 9 T cell receptor beta chains reported below all come from one sample, sequenced in a study of blood T cell repertoires in COVID-19. Assay: immunoSEQ multiplex PCR; the TCRdb copy retains only in-frame clones and omits some. In the table there are 250,000 to 350,000 clones, roughly 87% of which are singletons. Sequenced: PBMCs or T cells enriched from blood (not recorded which). The receptors were gathered from a woman aged 40 to 50 who had recovered from COVID-19.

The J gene is TRBJ1-5, the V gene TRBV19; 8 bases are shared with TRBD1. Unmatched junction bases numbered 2, after V lost 5 bases and J lost 5 bases. The germline V gene has CDR1 LNHDA and CDR2 SQIVND (reference sequence). CDR3 size: 13 residues. The CDR3 sequence: CASSVRGHQPQHF. The CDR3 DNA reads TGTGCCAGTAGTGTCAGGGGGCATCAGCCCCAGCATTTT.

The V gene is TRBV19, the J gene TRBJ2-7; the match to TRBD1 covers 7 bases. Germline-derived CDR1 and CDR2 are LNHDA and SQIVND (reference sequence). Trimming at V came to 6 bases and at J to 5 bases, leaving 10 bases not matched to a gene. The CDR3 sequence is 14 residues long. CDR3 region: CASRGQYSGDEQYF. CDR3 nucleotide sequence: TGTGCCAGTAGGGGACAGTACTCTGGGGACGAGCAGTACTTC.

The chain recombines TRBV6-2 or TRBV6-3 with TRBJ2-1, with TRBD2 identical over 10 bases. Germline V lookup: CDR1 MNHEY, CDR2 SVGEGT. The trim removed 0 bases at V and 4 bases at J, leaving 3 bases unmatched. The CDR3 consists of 16 residues. The DNA of the CDR3 is TGTGCCAGCAGTTACTCCGGGACTAGCGCATACAATGAGCAGTTCTTC. The encoded protein is CASSYSGTSAYNEQFF.

The rearrangement joins TRBV10-3 to TRBJ2-1, with D tentatively TRBD2 (6 bases). This CDR3 spans 12 amino acids. Germline CDR1 reads ENHRY; CDR2 reads SYGVKD. Trimming took 5 bases from V and 6 from J, leaving 8 bases between them. For the CDR3, the DNA is TGTGCCATCAGTCAGACTAGCAATGAGCAGTTCTTC. Its translation is CAISQTSNEQFF.

The chain carries TRBV4-2 and TRBJ2-7; D gene unclear. Germline CDR1 is LGHNA and CDR2 is YNFKEQ. The ends were cut back, 0 bases at V and 2 bases at J, with 5 bases in the middle. CDR3 size: 13 residues. CDR3 residues: CASSQERAYEQYF. The CDR3 DNA is TGTGCCAGCAGCCAAGAAAGAGCCTACGAGCAGTACTTC.

The rearrangement joins TRBV2 to TRBJ2-1, with TRBD2 matching over 8 bases. J was trimmed by 10 bases and V by 5 bases; bases with no gene match: 10. CDR1 and CDR2 (germline): SNHLY, FYNNEI. CDR3 length: 14 amino acids. Written as DNA, the CDR3 is TGTGCCAGCAGTCCGGGACTAGTGGCCGCGGAGCAGTTCTTC. This gives the protein CASSPGLVAAEQFF.

CDR3 amino acids: CASNRERGTTDTQYF. The CDR3, as DNA: TGTGCCAGCAATCGAGAGCGGGGTACCACAGATACGCAGTATTTT. The V and J genes are TRBV2 and TRBJ2-3; TRBD2 matches 7 bases. The CDR3 runs to 15 residues. Germline trimming cut 7 bases from V and 2 bases from J; bases unmatched to any gene: 9. The V gene's germline CDR1 is SNHLY and CDR2 FYNNEI.

The V call is TRBV30, the J call TRBJ2-3; D is possibly TRBD1 (5 bases). The CDR3 loop spans 13 amino acids. V gave up 4 bases and J gave up 0 bases, with 8 bases separating them. Germline V lookup: CDR1 GTSNPN, CDR2 SVGIG (reference sequence). The CDR3 here is CAWNQGSTDTQYF. The CDR3 nucleotides are TGTGCCTGGAATCAGGGTAGCACAGATACGCAGTATTTT.

V gene TRBV7-9 combines with J gene TRBJ2-5, with D perhaps TRBD2 (6 bases). Germline CDR1 is SEHNR and CDR2 is FQNEAQ (reference sequence). V was pared by 1 base and J by 2 bases, with 17 bases between. The CDR3 consists of 17 residues. CDR3 residues: CASSLVGGSGEQETQYF. DNA for the CDR3: TGTGCCAGCAGCTTAGTAGGAGGTAGCGGAGAACAAGAGACCCAGTACTTC.